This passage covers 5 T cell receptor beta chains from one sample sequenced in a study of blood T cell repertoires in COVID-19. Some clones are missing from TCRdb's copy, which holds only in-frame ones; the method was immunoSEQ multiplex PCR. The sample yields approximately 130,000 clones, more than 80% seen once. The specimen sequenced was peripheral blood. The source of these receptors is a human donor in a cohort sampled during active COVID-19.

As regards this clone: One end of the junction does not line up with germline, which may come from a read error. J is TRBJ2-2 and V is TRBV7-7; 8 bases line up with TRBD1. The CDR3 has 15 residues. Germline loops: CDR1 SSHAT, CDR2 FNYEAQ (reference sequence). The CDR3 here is CASSIGTGNTGELFF. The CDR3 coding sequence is TGTGCTAGCAGCATCGGGACAGGGAACACCGGGGAGCTGTTTTTT. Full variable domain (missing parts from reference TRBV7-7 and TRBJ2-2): GAGVSQSPRYKVTKRGQDVTLRCDPISSHATLYWYQQALGQGPEFLTYFNYEAQPDKSGLPSDRFSAERPEGSISTLTIQRTEQRDSAMYRCASSIGTGNTGELFFGEGSRLTVL.

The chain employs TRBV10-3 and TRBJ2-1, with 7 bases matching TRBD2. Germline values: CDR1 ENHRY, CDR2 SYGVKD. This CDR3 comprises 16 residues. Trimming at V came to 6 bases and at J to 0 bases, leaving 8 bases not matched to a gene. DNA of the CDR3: TGTGCCATCAGGGCGGCTAGCGGTACCTCCTACAATGAGCAGTTCTTC. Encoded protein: CAIRAASGTSYNEQFF.

The CDR3 DNA follows: TGTGCCAGCAGCCAAGTAAGCGGGGCGCGAGTGACTTACGAGCAGTACTTC. This gives the protein CASSQVSGARVTYEQYF. The chain links TRBV3-1 (or the pseudogene TRBV3-2) to TRBJ2-7; 7 bases agree with TRBD2. Germline V lookup: CDR1 LGHDT, CDR2 YNNKEL (reference sequence). The CDR3 contains 17 residues. J lost 4 bases, V lost 1 base, and 13 bases had no gene match.

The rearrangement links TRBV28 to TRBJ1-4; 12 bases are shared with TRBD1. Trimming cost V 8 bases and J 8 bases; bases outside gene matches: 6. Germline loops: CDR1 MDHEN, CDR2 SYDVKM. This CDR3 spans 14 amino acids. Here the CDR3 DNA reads TGTGCCAGCGATCCGGGACAGGGGGCGGAAAAACTGTTTTTT. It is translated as CASDPGQGAEKLFF.

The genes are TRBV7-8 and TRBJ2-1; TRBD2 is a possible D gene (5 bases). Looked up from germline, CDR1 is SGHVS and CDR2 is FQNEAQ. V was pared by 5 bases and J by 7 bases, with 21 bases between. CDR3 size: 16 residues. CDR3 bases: TGTGCCAGCAGCCCACTCCCGGCGACTAACGATAATGAGCAGTTCTTC. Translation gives CASSPLPATNDNEQFF.